This entry lists 13 T cell receptor beta chains sequenced from one sample in a study of OX40 agonist ivuxolimab in advanced cancers. This table comes from immunoSEQ multiplex PCR, and its TCRdb copy is limited to in-frame clones, with some not included. Of about 47,000 clones in the sample, approximately 86% were seen once. The source was CD4+ or CD8+ T cells sorted from blood, collected in a trial of the OX40 agonist ivuxolimab. The receptors originated from an adult with an advanced solid tumor such as melanoma, head and neck, liver or kidney cancer.

The chain is built from TRBV6-5 and TRBJ1-2; 7 bases are a match to TRBD1. V dropped 5 bases and J dropped 3; count of bases not matched to a gene: 9. This CDR3 contains 15 residues. In germline, CDR1 is MNHEY, CDR2 SVGAGI. The CDR3 protein is CASSTSAGQHYGYTF. The CDR3 nucleotides are TGTGCCAGCAGTACAAGCGCGGGACAGCACTATGGCTACACCTTC.

The chain uses TRBV4-2 and TRBJ2-7; a weak D match, TRBD1 (6 bases). The CDR3 runs to 16 residues. V gave up 1 base and J gave up 5 bases, with 18 bases separating them. Germline V CDR1 and CDR2: LGHNA, YNFKEQ. The CDR3 DNA reads as TGTGCCAGCAGCCAAGTTAAGGGAACGCCAGGGGACGAGCAGTACTTC. Protein: CASSQVKGTPGDEQYF.

This clone has just one count. The chain combines TRBV28 with TRBJ2-7, with 10 bases aligning to TRBD1. V was pared by 6 bases and J by 1 base, with 9 bases of the junction left unmatched. Germline V gene sequence: CDR1 MDHEN, CDR2 SYDVKM. CDR3 size: 16 residues. The CDR3 DNA is TGTGCCAGCAGACTCCACGGGACAGGGGTTTCCTACGAGCAGTACTTC. Its translation: CASRLHGTGVSYEQYF.

V gene TRBV6-1 combines with J gene TRBJ1-5; TRBD1 agrees at 7 bases. The CDR3 is 18 amino acids. Per germline, CDR1 MNHNS and CDR2 SASEGT. V lost 0 bases, J lost 5 bases, and 13 bases stayed unmatched. The CDR3 DNA follows: TGTGCCAGCAGTGAAGCGCCGAACAGGGGTAAGGTCGATCAGCCCCAGCATTTT. It encodes CASSEAPNRGKVDQPQHF.

This chain links TRBV5-6 with TRBJ2-2; D remains ambiguous. Germline V gene data show CDR1 as SGHDT and CDR2 as YYEEEE. The length of the CDR3 is 14 residues. Between the trimmed V and J ends, which lost 3 bases and 2 bases, there was a span of 8 bases. The CDR3 sequence: CASSSQLNTGELFF. The CDR3 region has the DNA TGTGCCAGCAGCTCCCAGTTAAACACCGGGGAGCTGTTTTTT.

This chain connects TRBV2 to TRBJ1-1; D gene uncertain. V was trimmed by 5 bases and J by 0 bases, leaving 7 bases between them. Germline lookup yields CDR1 SNHLY and CDR2 FYNNEI. The CDR3 spans 13 residues. CDR3 amino acids: CASSYMMNTEAFF. CDR3 DNA sequence: TGTGCCAGCAGTTATATGATGAACACTGAAGCTTTCTTT.

The rearrangement joins TRBV5-4 to TRBJ2-7, with TRBD2 matching 10 bases. The CDR3 runs to 15 residues. Germline values: CDR1 SGHNT, CDR2 YYREEE (reference sequence). The junction had 5 bases not matched to a gene; V was cut back by 4 bases and J by 1 base. The DNA of the CDR3 is TGTGCCAGCAGCAAGGGGACTAGCGTTTCCTACGAGCAGTACTTC. It specifies CASSKGTSVSYEQYF.

The gene calls are TRBV27 and TRBJ2-7; 7 bases are shared with TRBD1. Germline-derived CDR1 and CDR2 are MNHEY and SMNVEV (reference sequence). The CDR3 length is 14 residues. With 5 bases clipped from V and 0 bases from J, the junction kept 4 bases outside the gene matches. In nucleotides, the CDR3 is TGTGCCAGCAGTAGGACAGGAATCTCCTACGAGCAGTACTTC. Translation: CASSRTGISYEQYF.

This chain joins TRBV19 and TRBJ2-7, with 9 bases identical to TRBD2. V lost 5 bases to trimming and J lost 0 bases; unmatched junction nucleotides: 14. Looked up from germline, CDR1 is LNHDA and CDR2 is SQIVND (reference sequence). The CDR3 consists of 18 residues. CDR3 sequence (DNA): TGTGCCAGTAGTCTCCGGAGGCCTAGCGGGATCAGCTCCTACGAGCAGTACTTC. It encodes CASSLRRPSGISSYEQYF.

The gene calls are TRBV5-6 and TRBJ1-1, with D uncertain. Germline V gene sequence: CDR1 SGHDT, CDR2 YYEEEE. Trimming removed 1 base at V and 8 bases at J, with 15 bases between. There are 14 residues in the CDR3. This CDR3 reads CASSLRPESLEAFF. CDR3 nucleotide sequence: TGTGCCAGCAGCTTGAGACCCGAGTCACTAGAAGCTTTCTTT.

This clone came up once. The rearrangement uses TRBV4-2 and TRBJ2-3; unclear D gene. Trimming shortened V by 0 bases and J by 5 bases, and 12 bases separated the two germline ends. This CDR3 has 15 amino acids. In germline, CDR1 is LGHNA, CDR2 YNFKEQ. This chain's CDR3 is CASSQDGGGLDTQYF. The CDR3 DNA reads as TGTGCCAGCAGCCAAGATGGCGGCGGATTAGATACGCAGTATTTT.

This chain uses TRBV4-2 with TRBJ2-2, with 9 bases identical to TRBD1. V shed 10 bases and J 0 bases; nucleotides not matched to a gene: 9. CDR1 and CDR2 from the germline V gene are LGHNA and YNFKEQ. This CDR3 region has 16 residues. Here the CDR3 reads CATETGTGTNTGELFF. The CDR3 bases are TGTGCCACCGAAACCGGGACAGGGACGAACACCGGGGAGCTGTTTTTT.

The chain uses TRBV6-6 and TRBJ1-6; D ambiguous. The germline V gene has CDR1 MNHNY and CDR2 SVGAGI (reference sequence). V was trimmed by 5 bases and J by 6 bases, leaving 11 bases between them. The CDR3 is made up of 14 amino acids. In nucleotides, the CDR3 is TGTGCCAGCAGTCCGGCGGGGATTAATTCACCCCTCCACTTT. Amino acids: CASSPAGINSPLHF.